This T cell receptor (beta chain) was recorded in a study of T cell responses to AZD1222 COVID-19 vaccine. Assay used: immunoSEQ multiplex PCR; TCRdb lists only in-frame clones, some missing. The sample consists of approximately 150,000 clones, approximately 90% of them appearing once. The V gene lost 5 bases and the J gene lost 3 bases, with 19 bases spanning the gap. The germline V gene has CDR1 SGHAT and CDR2 FQNNGV. CDR3 size: 16 residues. This rearrangement joins TRBV11-2 to TRBJ2-5; D not certain. This specimen was peripheral blood, taken 28 days after the second dose of the MenACWY control vaccine. The TCR sequence derives from an adult who received the MenACWY meningococcal vaccine as a control. The CDR3 is CASSPNGWGREETQYF. Written as DNA, the CDR3 is TGTGCCAGCAGCCCGAATGGGTGGGGAAGAGAAGAGACCCAGTACTTC. Full variable domain (outside the CDR3, taken from reference TRBV11-2 and TRBJ2-5): EAGVAQSPRYKIIEKRQSVAFWCNPISGHATLYWYQQILGQGPKLLIQFQNNGVVDDSQLPKDRFSAERLKGVDSTLKIQPAKLEDSAVYLCASSPNGWGREETQYFGPGTRLLVL.